This is a list of T cell receptor beta chains from one sample in a study of Ad26.COV2.S vaccination and SARS-CoV-2 variants. The repertoire was sequenced with immunoSEQ multiplex PCR; TCRdb's copy has only in-frame clones and lacks some. The table has around 250,000 clones, 87% seen once. Sequencing used peripheral blood, obtained in a trial of Ad26.COV2.S vaccine versus placebo. Source of these receptors: a person aged 18 to 65 who received the Ad26.COV2.S COVID-19 vaccine or a placebo. Both conserved end residues are part of each CDR3. The order of the fields is V gene, CDR3 protein.

TRBV5-6	CASSLAPGSNYGYTF
TRBV5-5	CASSSGQQETQYF
TRBV7-8	CASSKDRINTGELFF
TRBV4-2	CASSQEASGYNEQFF
TRBV7-2	CASSLLGVHEQYF
TRBV7-2	CASHLGLANSYEQYF
TRBV25-1	CASSGTGDIQYF
TRBV7-2	CASSLPSIYGYTF
TRBV3-1/TRBV3-2	CASSQGTSGRAPSNEQFF
TRBV5-1	CASSFAQVRATDTQYF
TRBV30	CAWSVEGNQPQHF